What follows are 5 T cell receptor beta chains derived from one specimen sequenced in a study of early T cells in non-severe SARS-CoV-2 infection. Via MiXCR, TCRdb re-called the 5' RACE reads, giving one row per CDR3 protein. The sample contains about 48,000 distinct CDR3 sequences, 6.2% of which appear only once. The sample consisted of whole blood, taken at baseline. These receptor sequences come from an adult who was a healthcare worker with PCR-confirmed SARS-CoV-2 infection or an uninfected control (not recorded which).

The rearrangement links TRBV27 to TRBJ2-2; 12 bases fit TRBD2. The CDR3 has 17 residues. The germline CDR1 and CDR2 sequences are MNHEY and SMNVEV (reference sequence). The ends lost 5 bases at V and 5 bases at J; junction bases unmatched: 9. The CDR3 region is CASSGSGLAGPTGELFF. DNA for the CDR3: TGTGCCAGCAGTGGGTCTGGACTAGCGGGACCAACCGGGGAGCTGTTTTTT.

V gene TRBV10-3 combines with J gene TRBJ1-2, with D uncertain. Trimming cost V 2 bases and J 4 bases, with 5 bases left between them. The germline V gene encodes CDR1 ENHRY and CDR2 SYGVKD. The CDR3 runs 12 residues. The DNA for the CDR3 is TGTGCCATCAGTGAGGGAATCTATGGCTACACCTTC. Residues: CAISEGIYGYTF.

This chain joins TRBV6-5 and TRBJ1-4; D remains ambiguous. There are 16 residues in the CDR3. CDR1 is MNHEY, CDR2 SVGAGI, per germline. Between the trimmed V and J ends, which lost 2 bases and 2 bases, there was a span of 12 bases. The CDR3 sequence is CASSYGRRVTNEKLFF. In DNA form, the CDR3 reads TGTGCCAGCAGTTACGGGAGGAGGGTCACTAATGAAAAACTGTTTTTT.

This chain joins TRBV18 and TRBJ1-3, with D uncertain. This CDR3 comprises 14 residues. From germline, CDR1 is KGHSH and CDR2 LQKENI. Trimming removed 4 bases from V and 1 base from J, with 8 bases in between. The CDR3 DNA is TGTGCCAGCTCACAATGGTCTTCTGGAAACACCATATATTTT. The encoded protein is CASSQWSSGNTIYF. The complete variable domain, with remaining parts taken from reference TRBV18 and TRBJ1-3, reads NAGVMQNPRHLVRRRGQEARLRCSPMKGHSHVYWYRQLPEEGLKFMVYLQKENIIDESGMPKERFSAEFPKEGPSILRIQQVVRGDSAAYFCASSQWSSGNTIYFGEGSWLTVV.

The chain links TRBV7-2 to TRBJ2-6; D remains ambiguous. V lost 5 bases and J 3 bases, leaving 11 bases between the germline ends. The CDR3 is made up of 15 amino acids. Germline loops: CDR1 SGHTA, CDR2 FQGNSA. The CDR3 sequence: CASSLSMGGANVLTF. The CDR3 DNA follows: TGTGCCAGCAGCCTGTCGATGGGTGGGGCCAACGTCCTGACTTTC.